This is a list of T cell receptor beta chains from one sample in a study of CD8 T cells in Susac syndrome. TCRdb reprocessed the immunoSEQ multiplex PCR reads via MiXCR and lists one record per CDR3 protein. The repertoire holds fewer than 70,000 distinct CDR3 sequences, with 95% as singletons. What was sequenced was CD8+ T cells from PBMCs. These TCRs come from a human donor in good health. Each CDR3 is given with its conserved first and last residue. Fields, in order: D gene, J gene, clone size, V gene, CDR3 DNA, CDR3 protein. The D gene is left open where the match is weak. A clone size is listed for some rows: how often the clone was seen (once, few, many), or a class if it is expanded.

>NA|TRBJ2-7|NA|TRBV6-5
TGTGCCAGCAGTTCGGTAGGGGCCTCCTACGAGCAGTACTTC
CASSSVGASYEQYF
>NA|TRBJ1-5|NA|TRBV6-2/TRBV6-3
TGTGCCAGCAGACAGCATAGCAATCAGCCCCAGCATTTT
CASRQHSNQPQHF
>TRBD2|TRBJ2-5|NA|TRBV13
TGTGCCAGCAGCTTAAGAACTAGCGGGCCTGTAGGCCAAGAGACCCAGTACTTC
CASSLRTSGPVGQETQYF
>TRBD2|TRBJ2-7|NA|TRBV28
TGTGCCAGCAGTTTACTGCGGGGGGGTTACGAGCAGTACTTC
CASSLLRGGYEQYF
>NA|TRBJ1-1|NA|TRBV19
TGTGCCAGTATGCCCGCAGGACGGGGAGCTTTCTTT
CASMPAGRGAFF
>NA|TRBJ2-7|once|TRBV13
TGTGCCAGCAGCCCCGCGGCAGGGCCCTCCTACGAGCAGTACTTC
CASSPAAGPSYEQYF
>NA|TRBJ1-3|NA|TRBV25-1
TGTGCCAGCAGTGAAGGAAAAGGGCCACTCTCTGGAAACACCATATATTTT
CASSEGKGPLSGNTIYF
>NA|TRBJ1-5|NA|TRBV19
TGTGCCAGTAGTGTTGGACACCATCAGCATTTT
CASSVGHHQHF
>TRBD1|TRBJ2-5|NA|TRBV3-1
TGTGCCAGCAGCGACAGGGGAGGAGAGACCCAGTACTTC
CASSDRGGETQYF
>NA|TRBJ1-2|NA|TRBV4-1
TGCGCCACGCTGGGGCATTCTCGTGGCTACACCTTC
CATLGHSRGYTF
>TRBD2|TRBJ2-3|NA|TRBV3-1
TGTGCCAGCAGCCAAGATGCGCGCGGGGGGGCAGCAGATACGCAGTATTTT
CASSQDARGGAADTQYF
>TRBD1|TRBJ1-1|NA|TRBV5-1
TGCGCCAGCAGCTTGGGGACAGGGGGTCTCTCCGAAGCTTTCTTT
CASSLGTGGLSEAFF
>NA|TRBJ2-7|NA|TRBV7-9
TGTGCCAGCAGCCAAACTGACAGCTCCTACGAGCAGTACTTC
CASSQTDSSYEQYF
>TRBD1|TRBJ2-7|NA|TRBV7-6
TGTGCCAGCAGCCCCCTCATACGACAGGGGACCCTAGACGAGCAGTACTTC
CASSPLIRQGTLDEQYF
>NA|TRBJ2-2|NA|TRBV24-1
TGTGCCACCAGTGATTTAGGCCCAGAGAACACCGGGGAGCTGTTTTTT
CATSDLGPENTGELFF
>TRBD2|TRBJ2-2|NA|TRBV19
TGTGCCAGTAGTATAGTGGGACTAGCGGGGGGCCTATGGACCGGGGAGCTGTTTTTT
CASSIVGLAGGLWTGELFF
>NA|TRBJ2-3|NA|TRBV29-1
TGCAGCGTTGTGGGTGGGACACACACTAGCACAGATACGCAGTATTTT
CSVVGGTHTSTDTQYF
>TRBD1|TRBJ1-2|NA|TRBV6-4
TGTGCCAGCAGTGACACCGGGACAGGAACACTCTATGGCTACACCTTC
CASSDTGTGTLYGYTF
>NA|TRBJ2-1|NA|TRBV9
TGTGCCAGCAGCGTAGCTCAGGACAGCTCCTACAATGAGCAGTTCTTC
CASSVAQDSSYNEQFF
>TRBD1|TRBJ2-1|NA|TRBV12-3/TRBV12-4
TGTGCCAGCAGTTGGCTGACAGGGAATGAGCAGTTCTTC
CASSWLTGNEQFF
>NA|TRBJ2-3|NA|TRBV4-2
TGTGCCAGCAGCACGGGCGGTAGCACAGATACGCAGTATTTT
CASSTGGSTDTQYF
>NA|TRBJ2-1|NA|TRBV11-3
TGTGCCAGCACCTCAGACAGGTACAATGAGCAGTTCTTC
CASTSDRYNEQFF
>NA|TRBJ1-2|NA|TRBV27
TGTGCCAGCAGTTCTTCAGGGTATGGCTACACCTTC
CASSSSGYGYTF
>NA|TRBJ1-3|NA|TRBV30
TGTGCCTGGGCTGCAGGGTCCTCTGGAAACACCATATATTTT
CAWAAGSSGNTIYF
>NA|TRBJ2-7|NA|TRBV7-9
TGTGCCAGCAACCGTAATTCCGGGGCGACCGAGCAGTACTTC
CASNRNSGATEQYF
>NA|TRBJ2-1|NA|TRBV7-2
TGTGCCAGCAGCTCAGGGACGGTCATTACCTACAATGAGCAGTTCTTC
CASSSGTVITYNEQFF
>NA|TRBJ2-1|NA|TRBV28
TGTGCCAGCAGAGCCGACAGGAGCTCCTACAATGAGCAGTTCTTC
CASRADRSSYNEQFF
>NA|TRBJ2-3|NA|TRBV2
TGTGCCAGCAGTGAACCAGGACCAGGGCTCCACACAGATACGCAGTATTTT
CASSEPGPGLHTDTQYF
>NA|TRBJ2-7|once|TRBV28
TGTGCCAGCAGTTTAGACACGAAAACAATGGGTTCCTACGAGCAGTACTTC
CASSLDTKTMGSYEQYF
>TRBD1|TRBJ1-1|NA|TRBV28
TGTGCCAGCAGTTTTTCGGAGACAGGGATGAACACTGAAGCTTTCTTT
CASSFSETGMNTEAFF
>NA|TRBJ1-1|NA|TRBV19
TGTGCCAGTAGTCCATCCCGATACGAAACTTTCTTT
CASSPSRYETFF
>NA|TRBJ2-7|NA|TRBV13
TGTGCCAGCAGCTTCGGTGCTGGCAGCGTGGACGAGCAGTACTTC
CASSFGAGSVDEQYF
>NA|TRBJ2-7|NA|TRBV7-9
TGTGCCAGCAGCTTAGAGTGGGACTGGGAGCAGTACTTC
CASSLEWDWEQYF
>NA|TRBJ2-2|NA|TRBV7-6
TGTGCCAGCAGCTTAGTAGGGGAGGATTCCACCGGGGAGCTGTTTTTT
CASSLVGEDSTGELFF
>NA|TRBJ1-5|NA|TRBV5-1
TGCGCCAGCAGCTCTTCCCCGGGGAGCAATCAGCCCCAGCATTTT
CASSSSPGSNQPQHF
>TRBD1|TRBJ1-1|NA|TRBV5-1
TGTGCCAGCAGTCCAGGGGGGATCGAAGCTTTCTTT
CASSPGGIEAFF
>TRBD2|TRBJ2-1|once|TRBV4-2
TGTGCCAGCAGCCCAAGGTTCGGCGGGGGGGCCGACAATGAGCAGTTCTTC
CASSPRFGGGADNEQFF
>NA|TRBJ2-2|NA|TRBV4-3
TGCGCCAGCAGCCATTTCGCCGCACAGGGCGACACCGGGGAGCTGTTTTTT
CASSHFAAQGDTGELFF
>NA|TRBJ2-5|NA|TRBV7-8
TGTGCCAGCAGCTATAGGGAGGCCTATTCGGGGGAGACCCAGTACTTC
CASSYREAYSGETQYF
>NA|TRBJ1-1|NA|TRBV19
TGTGCCAGTGCGACAGGCATGAACACTGAAGCTTTCTTT
CASATGMNTEAFF
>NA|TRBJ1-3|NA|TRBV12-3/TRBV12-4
TGTGCCAGCAAATCAGGAGGAAACACCATATATTTT
CASKSGGNTIYF
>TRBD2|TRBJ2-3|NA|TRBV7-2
TGTGCCAGCAGCTTCCCTCTAGCGGGGGGCCACACAGATACGCAGTATTTT
CASSFPLAGGHTDTQYF